The 25 T cell receptor beta chains below come from one sample, sequenced in a study. TCRdb redid the calling of the RT-PCR reads with MiXCR, one entry per CDR3 protein. The sample contains more than 550,000 distinct CDR3 sequences, 14% of which appear only once. The sample comprised memory CD4+ T cells from blood. The source is a female donor in good health, serving as a healthy control.

V is TRBV24-1 and J is TRBJ2-1, with D tentatively TRBD2 (5 bases). Germline V gene lookup returns CDR1 KGHDR and CDR2 SFDVKD. The CDR3 totals 16 residues. V shed 4 bases and J shed 6 bases, with 18 bases lying between them. CDR3 DNA sequence: TGTGCCACCAGTGACCAGACGTACGGGGATGGCAATGAGCAGTTCTTC. Encoded protein: CATSDQTYGDGNEQFF.

This clonotype was seen at least ten times. The rearrangement links TRBV24-1 to TRBJ2-5, with D possibly being TRBD2 (6 bases). Germline V gene sequence: CDR1 KGHDR, CDR2 SFDVKD. V was shortened by 4 bases and J by 3 bases, with 14 bases between the two germline ends. The CDR3 consists of 15 residues. The CDR3 loop reads CATSEGGGAEETQYF. The CDR3 nucleotides are TGTGCCACCAGTGAAGGCGGAGGGGCCGAAGAGACCCAGTACTTC.

This clonotype occurred many times. This chain joins TRBV6-6 and TRBJ2-7; 9 bases fit TRBD1. Germline V gene lookup returns CDR1 MNHNY and CDR2 SVGAGI (reference sequence). The trim removed 6 bases at V and 3 bases at J, leaving 6 bases unmatched. CDR3 length: 14 amino acids. The CDR3 region is CASRAGTGFYEQYF. CDR3 nucleotide sequence: TGTGCCAGCAGAGCCGGGACAGGGTTCTACGAGCAGTACTTC.

V and J are TRBV7-9 and TRBJ1-1; D is unresolved. Germline CDR1 reads SEHNR; CDR2 reads FQNEAQ (reference sequence). V was shortened by 3 bases and J by 8 bases, with 7 bases between the two germline ends. The CDR3 has 11 amino acids. CDR3 in amino acids: CASSLAFEAFF. The CDR3 DNA is TGTGCCAGCAGCTTGGCCTTCGAAGCTTTCTTT.

This clonotype was picked up many times. V and J are TRBV5-1 and TRBJ2-3, with a possible D match to TRBD2 (5 bases). Trimming took off 0 bases at V and 1 base at J, with 9 bases between the two ends. Germline V gene data show CDR1 as SGHRS and CDR2 as YFSETQ. The CDR3 consists of 15 residues. The CDR3 reads CASSLGGSGTDTQYF. The CDR3 DNA is TGCGCCAGCAGCTTGGGCGGGTCCGGCACAGATACGCAGTATTTT.

This clonotype occurred many times. The chain employs TRBV15 and TRBJ1-5, with unresolved D. Germline CDR1 and CDR2: LNHNV and YYDKDF (reference sequence). V lost 1 base to trimming and J lost 8 bases, with 15 bases between them. CDR3 size: 15 residues. CDR3 sequence reads: CATSRGAANIEPQHF. DNA of the CDR3: TGTGCCACCAGCAGAGGGGCAGCTAATATTGAGCCCCAGCATTTT.

This sequence joins TRBV15 and TRBJ2-7; D is possibly TRBD2 (5 bases). This CDR3 spans 13 amino acids. Germline values: CDR1 LNHNV, CDR2 YYDKDF (reference sequence). The V gene lost 6 bases and the J gene lost 2 bases, with 11 bases spanning the gap. The CDR3 sequence is CATRGTGTYEQYF. The CDR3 nucleotides are TGTGCCACCAGGGGAACGGGGACCTACGAGCAGTACTTC. The full variable domain, its missing parts supplied by reference TRBV15 and TRBJ2-7, is DAMVIQNPRYQVTQFGKPVTLSCSQTLNHNVMYWYQQKSSQAPKLLFHYYDKDFNNEADTPDNFQSRRPNTSFCFLDIRSPGLGDTAMYLCATRGTGTYEQYFGPGTRLTVT.

This clonotype has more than one count but fewer than ten. CDR3: CASSQDRRGTNTGELFF. CDR3 DNA: TGCGCCAGCAGCCAAGATAGGAGGGGAACGAACACCGGGGAGCTGTTTTTT. This rearrangement joins TRBV4-1 to TRBJ2-2, with D tentatively TRBD2 (6 bases). This CDR3 comprises 17 residues. CDR1 and CDR2 (germline): MGHRA, YSYEKL. V lost 0 bases and J lost 0, with 11 bases in between.

The chain recombines TRBV28 with TRBJ1-1; 9 bases agree with TRBD1. Germline V CDR1 and CDR2: MDHEN, SYDVKM. The CDR3 spans 14 residues. V was pared by 6 bases and J by 3 bases, with 5 bases of the junction left unmatched. The DNA for the CDR3 is TGTGCCAGCAGGTCACAGGGGGCTTACACTGAAGCTTTCTTT. Its translation: CASRSQGAYTEAFF.

This clonotype was seen more than once but under ten times. This chain connects TRBV4-2 to TRBJ1-1; 7 bases align to TRBD1. Germline V lookup: CDR1 LGHNA, CDR2 YNFKEQ. The CDR3 has 18 amino acids. Trimming removed 1 base from V and 0 bases from J; junction bases left unmatched: 11. CDR3 sequence (DNA): TGTGCCAGCAGCCAAGCGGGCAGGGGGATTGAGTTGAACACTGAAGCTTTCTTT. It translates to CASSQAGRGIELNTEAFF.

This clonotype turned up a few times. The chain carries TRBV28 and TRBJ1-1; perhaps TRBD1 as D (5 bases). Trimming took 8 bases from V and 5 from J, leaving 15 bases between them. CDR3 length: 13 amino acids. Germline V CDR1 and CDR2: MDHEN, SYDVKM. In nucleotides, the CDR3 is TGTGCCAGCCACTCAGGGCTCCCAACTGAAGCTTTCTTT. Translating gives CASHSGLPTEAFF. The variable domain in full, completed from reference TRBV28 and TRBJ1-1, reads DVKVTQSSRYLVKRTGEKVFLECVQDMDHENMFWYRQDPGLGLRLIYFSYDVKMKEKGDIPEGYSVSREKKERFSLILESASTNQTSMYLCASHSGLPTEAFFGQGTRLTVV.

This sequence joins TRBV20-1 and TRBJ1-6, with D uncertain. This CDR3 is 15 amino acids long. Germline CDR1 DFQATT, CDR2 SNEGSKA (reference sequence). V dropped 3 bases and J dropped 9 bases, with 18 bases sitting between them. The CDR3 DNA reads TGCAGTGCTAGCATTCCAGGCCCCACGGTTTCACCCCTCCACTTT. Protein sequence: CSASIPGPTVSPLHF.

This clonotype was detected a few times. In nucleotides, the CDR3 is TGCGCCAGCAGTAAGCAGGAGTATGGCTACACCTTC. It encodes CASSKQEYGYTF. V gene TRBV10-2 combines with J gene TRBJ1-2, with D unclear. This CDR3 is built from 12 residues. Looked up from germline, CDR1 is WSHSY and CDR2 is SAAADI. The V and J ends lost 5 bases and 5 bases respectively, with 9 bases between them.

This clonotype was detected a few times. V usage is TRBV19 and J usage is TRBJ1-4, with D unclear. The CDR3 is made up of 11 amino acids. The V gene lost 6 bases and the J gene lost 4 bases, with 3 bases spanning the gap. The germline CDR1 and CDR2 sequences are LNHDA and SQIVND (reference sequence). The CDR3 DNA is TGTGCCAGTAGGTTTAATGAAAAACTGTTTTTT. It is translated as CASRFNEKLFF.

For this clonotype: A read error may account for a junction end that differs from germline. The rearrangement joins TRBV15 to TRBJ2-1, with TRBD2 identical over 8 bases. Germline CDR1 and CDR2: LNHNV and YYDKDF (reference sequence). CDR3 length equals 14 residues. CDR3 sequence reads: CAISGGLTYNEQFF. The CDR3 nucleotides are TGTGCCATCAGCGGGGGTCTTACCTACAATGAGCAGTTCTTC. The full variable domain, with the rest looked up from reference TRBV15 and TRBJ2-1, is DAMVIQNPRYQVTQFGKPVTLSCSQTLNHNVMYWYQQKSSQAPKLLFHYYDKDFNNEADTPDNFQSRRPNTSFCFLDIRSPGLGDTAMYLCAISGGLTYNEQFFGPGTRLTVL.

In this sample, this clonotype turned up a few times. The chain couples TRBV27 to TRBJ2-5; D is perhaps TRBD1 or TRBD2 (5 bases each). Looked up from germline, CDR1 is MNHEY and CDR2 is SMNVEV (reference sequence). This CDR3 spans 12 amino acids. Between the trimmed V and J ends, which lost 4 bases and 5 bases, there was a span of 8 bases. The CDR3 nucleotides are TGTGCCAGCAGTTCATGGGGGGAGACCCAGTACTTC. Protein product: CASSSWGETQYF.

This clonotype was counted only a few times. The chain carries TRBV3-1 and TRBJ1-2; a weak D match, TRBD1 (5 bases). The V end lost 0 bases, the J end lost 4 bases, and 12 bases lay between the germline ends. This CDR3 has 15 residues. Germline V gene sequence: CDR1 LGHDT, CDR2 YNNKEL (reference sequence). The CDR3 here is CASSQEGGTGYGYTF. The CDR3 coding sequence is TGTGCCAGCAGCCAAGAAGGAGGGACCGGCTATGGCTACACCTTC.

This clonotype was observed a handful of times. The chain combines TRBV4-3 with TRBJ2-1; D is unresolved. V was pared by 8 bases and J by 10 bases, with 18 bases between. Germline V CDR1 and CDR2: LGHNA, YSLEER. CDR3 size: 13 residues. Here the CDR3 reads CASQGLRGEEQFF. The CDR3 region has the DNA TGCGCCAGCCAAGGATTACGAGGTGAGGAGCAGTTCTTC.

The chain employs TRBV20-1 and TRBJ2-1; 8 bases are shared with TRBD2. With 6 bases clipped from V and 2 bases from J, the junction kept 9 bases outside the gene matches. The CDR3 extends over 15 amino acids. Germline V gene sequence: CDR1 DFQATT, CDR2 SNEGSKA (reference sequence). CDR3 residues: CSAPLTGGAYNEQFF. The CDR3 coding sequence is TGCAGTGCCCCGCTTACGGGAGGGGCCTACAATGAGCAGTTCTTC.

The chain joins TRBV3-1 to TRBJ2-3; D perhaps matches TRBD2 (5 bases). The CDR3 totals 14 residues. Trimming stripped 4 bases from V and 2 bases from J, with 10 bases between. Germline V gene lookup returns CDR1 LGHDT and CDR2 YNNKEL (reference sequence). This CDR3 is CASSPGFTTDTQYF. The CDR3 DNA reads as TGTGCCAGCAGCCCGGGATTTACCACAGATACGCAGTATTTT.

The V and J genes are TRBV6-2 or TRBV6-3 and TRBJ1-5; D call uncertain. The CDR3 sequence is 12 residues long. Germline V lookup: CDR1 MNHEY, CDR2 SVGEGT. Trimming shortened V by 2 bases and J by 11 bases, and 10 bases separated the two germline ends. CDR3 residues: CASSYPAPAQHF. For the CDR3, the DNA is TGTGCCAGCAGTTACCCGGCCCCCGCCCAGCATTTT.

The sample holds many counts of this clonotype. The chain joins TRBV20-1 to TRBJ2-5; D gene uncertain. Trimming stripped 6 bases from V and 4 bases from J, with 15 bases between. CDR1 and CDR2 (germline): DFQATT, SNEGSKA (reference sequence). The CDR3 runs 13 residues. For the CDR3, the DNA is TGCAGTGCCCAGGACCAAATGGGAGAGACCCAGTACTTC. The encoded protein is CSAQDQMGETQYF.

The chain combines TRBV7-2 with TRBJ1-1; D is ambiguous. From germline, CDR1 is SGHTA and CDR2 FQGNSA. The CDR3 loop spans 14 amino acids. V lost 4 bases to trimming and J lost 2 bases, with 11 bases between them. CDR3 residues: CASSSSVVNTEAFF. DNA for the CDR3: TGTGCCAGCAGCTCCTCAGTTGTAAACACTGAAGCTTTCTTT.

The CDR3 reads CASSLVEADSPLHF. As DNA, the CDR3 is TGCGCCAGCAGCTTGGTGGAGGCGGATTCACCCCTCCACTTT. The chain carries TRBV5-1 and TRBJ1-6; D gene uncertain. Trimming cost V 0 bases and J 8 bases, with 9 bases left between them. Germline CDR1 SGHRS, CDR2 YFSETQ. The CDR3 is made up of 14 amino acids.

Many counts were recorded for this clonotype. The CDR3 region has the DNA TGCAGTGCTAGGTCTGGGGTCAACCGGAGCCCTATGGCCCAGTACTTC. Translating gives CSARSGVNRSPMAQYF. This chain joins TRBV20-1 and TRBJ2-5; no firm D call. Trimming took off 3 bases at V and 9 bases at J, with 26 bases between the two ends. Germline V CDR1 and CDR2: DFQATT, SNEGSKA (reference sequence). The CDR3 is 16 amino acids.